The 2 T cell receptor beta chains reported below all come from one sample, sequenced in a study of blood T cell repertoires in COVID-19. Method: immunoSEQ multiplex PCR; TCRdb's copy keeps in-frame clones and lacks some. The data contain about 87,000 clones, more than 75% of them singletons. Sequences were obtained from peripheral blood. The receptors originated from a human donor with acute or convalescent COVID-19. The donor label of this sample is uncertain.

The sample holds one count of this clone. This chain links TRBV6-1 with TRBJ2-7, with D possibly being TRBD2 (6 bases). Germline lookup yields CDR1 MNHNS and CDR2 SASEGT. There are 13 residues in the CDR3. Trimming took off 0 bases at V and 6 bases at J, with 9 bases between the two ends. The CDR3, as DNA: TGTGCCAGCAGTGAAGCGGGGGGACGCGAGCAGTACTTC. It specifies CASSEAGGREQYF.

The CDR3 here is CASRLGQGGDYGYTF. CDR3 coding DNA: TGTGCCAGCAGACTTGGACAGGGTGGGGACTATGGCTACACCTTC. This chain connects TRBV4-2 to TRBJ1-2; 8 nucleotides match TRBD1. The CDR3 spans 15 residues. The V and J ends lost 6 bases and 3 bases, in that order; junction bases with no gene match: 9. CDR1 is LGHNA, CDR2 YNFKEQ, per germline.